This TCR beta chain was obtained from a study of cytomegalovirus exposure and HLA in healthy donors. Regarding the study as a whole: In the analysis, some V segments, TRBV6-2 and TRBV6-3 included, were excluded as indistinguishable. Compared with the roughly 700-donor mean, an Asian-associated ancestry cluster reportedly had fewer N-insertions, according to a later analysis. Cytomegalovirus status, reportedly, was diagnosed with high specificity and sensitivity by the classifier. Donor immune exposure was known only as CMV serostatus.

60 Vbeta and 13 Jbeta primers were used in PCR. Libraries were prepared by immunoSEQ multiplex PCR; TCRdb keeps only in-frame clonotypes and omits some of them. The sample has some 130,000 clones, 80% seen once; the top ten hold more than 3%. With respect to this clone: Antigen unknown.

The CDR3 runs to 16 residues. From germline, CDR1 is SGHAT and CDR2 FQNNGV. J lost 5 bases, V lost 1 base, and 7 bases had no gene match. This chain connects TRBV11-2 to TRBJ1-2, with TRBD1 matching over 10 bases. The sequenced sample was PBMCs. This TCR was sampled from a male donor in good health and CMV-seronegative. The CDR3 region is CASSLAGTGARYGYTF. CDR3 DNA: TGTGCCAGCAGCTTAGCCGGGACAGGGGCTAGGTATGGCTACACCTTC.